The present T cell receptor (beta chain) was sequenced within a study of CD8+ T cells in alopecia areata. Notes on the study in general: Amid tofacitinib therapy, many expanded lesional clones stayed present in scalp and blood. Scalp clonality and expanded CD8+ clones among the top 100 fell significantly with tofacitinib.

Extracted RNA was reverse transcribed, and the resulting cDNA served as sequencing template. Assay: immunoSEQ multiplex PCR; the TCRdb copy retains only in-frame clones and omits some. This table has hundreds of thousands of clones, 35% to 45% appearing once. The treatment: oral pan-JAK inhibitor, 5-10 mg twice daily. Sorting from PBMCs produced CD4+ and CD8+ T cells. In germline, CDR1 is SEHNR, CDR2 FQNEAQ (reference sequence). The trim removed 4 bases at V and 5 bases at J, leaving 1 base unmatched. The CDR3 length is 13 residues. A few counts support this clone. Its antigen is not known. Material: CD4+ T cells sorted from blood, obtained at approximately week 30, from a patient treated with tofacitinib. The V and J genes are TRBV7-9 and TRBJ2-2, with 7 bases identical to TRBD1. This sequence originates from a human donor with alopecia areata. The CDR3 DNA sequence: TGTGCCAGCAGCTCACAGGGGACCGGGGAGCTGTTTTTT. Translating gives CASSSQGTGELFF. Full variable domain (remainder filled in from reference TRBV7-9 and TRBJ2-2): DTGVSQNPRHKITKRGQNVTFRCDPISEHNRLYWYRQTLGQGPEFLTYFQNEAQLEKSRLLSDRFSAERPKGSFSTLEIQRTEQGDSAMYLCASSSQGTGELFFGEGSRLTVL.